This TCR beta chain came from a study of T cell changes during pregnancy in multiple sclerosis. Using immunoSEQ multiplex PCR, the repertoire was profiled, and TCRdb retains in-frame clones only, with some absent. This sample has 50,000 to 60,000 clones, with about 90% found just once. The CDR3 totals 13 residues. With 8 bases removed from V and 0 bases from J, the gap between germline ends came to 10 bases. The germline gives CDR1 MDHEN, CDR2 SYDVKM. J is TRBJ1-1 and V is TRBV28; TRBD1 is a possible D gene (5 bases). Sequencing used CD4+ T cells from peripheral blood mononuclear cells, obtained in the first trimester of pregnancy. The TCR was taken from a female donor with multiple sclerosis, enrolled in a pregnancy study. DNA for the CDR3: TGTGCCAGCGGACATAGTATGAACACTGAAGCTTTCTTT. Residues: CASGHSMNTEAFF.